These 32 T cell receptor beta chains were sequenced from one sample in a study of T cell responses to AZD1222 COVID-19 vaccine. Assay used: immunoSEQ multiplex PCR; TCRdb lists only in-frame clones, some missing. The sample lists some 140,000 clones, 70% to 90% occurring once. The sample in question was peripheral blood, obtained on day 0 of AZD1222 vaccination. These receptors all come from an adult in good health.

The sample holds a few counts of this clone. This sequence joins TRBV6-5 and TRBJ2-7; 7 bases fit TRBD1. The germline V gene has CDR1 MNHEY and CDR2 SVGAGI. The CDR3 contains 14 residues. V shed 5 bases, J shed 5 bases, and the junction held 9 bases outside the gene matches. The CDR3 spells CASSRTGKLNEQYF. The DNA of the CDR3 is TGTGCCAGCAGTCGGACAGGTAAGTTGAACGAGCAGTACTTC.

The rearrangement uses TRBV10-3 and TRBJ1-2; a possible D gene is TRBD1 (5 bases). Germline CDR1 and CDR2: ENHRY and SYGVKD. V dropped 2 bases and J dropped 5 bases, with 12 bases sitting between them. The CDR3 extends over 14 amino acids. This chain's CDR3 is CAISEGRTLYGYTF. For the CDR3, the DNA is TGTGCCATCAGTGAGGGCAGGACACTTTATGGCTACACCTTC.

V and J are TRBV7-9 and TRBJ1-1; the D is unclear. The CDR3 has 15 amino acids. V was clipped by 1 base and J by 0 bases, with 9 bases between them. Germline assignment: CDR1 SEHNR and CDR2 FQNEAQ (reference sequence). The CDR3 DNA is TGTGCCAGCAGCTTAGTGTCTTTTTTGAACACTGAAGCTTTCTTT. This sequence encodes CASSLVSFLNTEAFF.

The chain links TRBV7-9 to TRBJ2-3; D is uncertain. The CDR3 consists of 12 residues. V lost 6 bases and J lost 2, with 6 bases in between. CDR1 is SEHNR and CDR2 is FQNEAQ in the germline V gene (reference sequence). CDR3 DNA: TGTGCCAGCAGTTATCCCACAGATACGCAGTATTTT. Encoded protein: CASSYPTDTQYF. The variable domain in full, with the rest retrieved from reference TRBV7-9 and TRBJ2-3, is DTGVSQNPRHKITKRGQNVTFRCDPISEHNRLYWYRQTLGQGPEFLTYFQNEAQLEKSRLLSDRFSAERPKGSFSTLEIQRTEQGDSAMYLCASSYPTDTQYFGPGTRLTVL.

The chain joins TRBV15 to TRBJ1-1; 7 nucleotides line up with TRBD1. Per the germline V gene, CDR1 is LNHNV and CDR2 is YYDKDF (reference sequence). Germline trimming cut 2 bases from V and 11 bases from J; bases unmatched to any gene: 11. The CDR3 extends over 14 amino acids. The CDR3 DNA is TGTGCCACCAGCAGAACAGGGGAGGGTTTTATCGCTTTCTTT. Translated: CATSRTGEGFIAFF.

The rearrangement joins TRBV7-2 to TRBJ1-4; possible D gene TRBD1, 6 bases. Trimming pared 5 bases from V and 7 bases from J, leaving 17 bases between. This CDR3 has 15 amino acids. Germline V CDR1 and CDR2: SGHTA, FQGNSA. This CDR3 reads CASSKGGGKGEKLFF. CDR3 nucleotides: TGTGCCAGCAGCAAAGGGGGAGGGAAAGGTGAAAAACTGTTTTTT. The complete variable domain, with remaining parts taken from reference TRBV7-2 and TRBJ1-4, reads GAGVSQSPSNKVTEKGKDVELRCDPISGHTALYWYRQSLGQGLEFLIYFQGNSAPDKSGLPSDRFSAERTGGSVSTLTIQRTQQEDSAVYLCASSKGGGKGEKLFFGSGTQLSVL.

The genes are TRBV6-6 and TRBJ1-1; D gene unclear. The germline gives CDR1 MNHNY, CDR2 SVGAGI (reference sequence). The CDR3 consists of 11 residues. Trimming pared 4 bases from V and 5 bases from J, leaving 5 bases between. The CDR3 DNA is TGTGCCAGCAGTTTTAGAACTGAAGCTTTCTTT. Residues: CASSFRTEAFF.

This clone showed up just once. The J gene is TRBJ1-2, the V gene TRBV6-5; D is undetermined. The ends were cut back, 6 bases at V and 3 bases at J, with 17 bases in the middle. Germline V CDR1 and CDR2: MNHEY, SVGAGI. This CDR3 spans 15 amino acids. The CDR3: CASRHIIGQDYGYTF. CDR3 coding DNA: TGTGCCAGCAGGCATATTATAGGGCAGGACTATGGCTACACCTTC.

The V and J genes are TRBV10-3 and TRBJ2-3; 8 nucleotides match TRBD2. The CDR3 extends over 11 amino acids. The V segment lost 4 bases and the J segment 9 bases; nucleotides outside the gene matches: 0. Germline V gene lookup returns CDR1 ENHRY and CDR2 SYGVKD. The CDR3 loop is CAISAGGTQYF. CDR3 in DNA: TGTGCCATCAGTGCGGGGGGGACGCAGTATTTT.

The CDR3 loop reads CASSQEAGQRHQPQHF. As DNA, the CDR3 is TGTGCCAGCAGCCAGGAGGCGGGACAGAGACATCAGCCCCAGCATTTT. The J gene is TRBJ1-5, the V gene TRBV4-2, with 7 bases aligning to TRBD1. Germline V gene sequence: CDR1 LGHNA, CDR2 YNFKEQ. Trimming took 3 bases from V and 5 from J; bases not matched to a gene: 10. The CDR3 spans 16 residues.

This rearrangement joins TRBV7-9 to TRBJ2-2; D possibly corresponds to TRBD1 (5 bases). Germline V gene sequence: CDR1 SEHNR, CDR2 FQNEAQ (reference sequence). This CDR3 is 12 amino acids long. The germline V and J ends were trimmed by 5 bases and 7 bases, with 8 bases remaining between them. CDR3: CASSPGYGELFF. In DNA, the CDR3 is TGTGCCAGCAGCCCAGGGTACGGGGAGCTGTTTTTT.

The sample holds one count of this clone. The chain is built from TRBV27 and TRBJ1-1; D is possibly TRBD1 (5 bases). CDR3 length: 15 amino acids. The V gene's germline CDR1 is MNHEY and CDR2 SMNVEV (reference sequence). Trimming cost V 8 bases and J 0 bases, with 16 bases left between them. The CDR3, as DNA: TGTGCCAGCCTGTTATTACGGGGCTTGAACACTGAAGCTTTCTTT. As protein: CASLLLRGLNTEAFF.

This chain uses TRBV6-2 or TRBV6-3 with TRBJ1-5, with D possibly TRBD1 on 5 matching bases. CDR3 length: 15 residues. The germline V and J ends were trimmed by 4 bases and 2 bases, with 12 bases remaining between them. Germline V gene lookup returns CDR1 MNHEY and CDR2 SVGEGT. As DNA, the CDR3 is TGTGCCAGCAGTTCCTCAGGGATTCGCAATCAGCCCCAGCATTTT. Protein: CASSSSGIRNQPQHF.

J is TRBJ1-5 and V is TRBV19; 12 bases agree with TRBD1. This CDR3 spans 16 amino acids. Trimming took 4 bases from V and 7 from J; bases not matched to a gene: 8. Germline V gives CDR1 LNHDA, CDR2 SQIVND (reference sequence). The CDR3 DNA follows: TGTGCCAGTAGTACCACCGGGACAGGGGGCGGGCAGCCCCAGCATTTT. As protein: CASSTTGTGGGQPQHF.

Worth noting for this clone: In the same sample, other DNA sequences code for this CDR3. This chain links TRBV18 with TRBJ2-5; D remains ambiguous. The V gene's germline CDR1 is KGHSH and CDR2 LQKENI. V lost 3 bases and J 0 bases, leaving 2 bases between the germline ends. The CDR3 is made up of 12 amino acids. Here the CDR3 DNA reads TGTGCCAGCTCACCTAACCAAGAGACCCAGTACTTC. Translated, it gives CASSPNQETQYF.

The V gene is TRBV5-1, the J gene TRBJ2-1; D is undetermined. CDR1 SGHRS and CDR2 YFSETQ come from the germline V gene. The CDR3 extends over 14 amino acids. Trimming shortened V by 1 base and J by 0 bases, and 5 bases separated the two germline ends. The CDR3 loop reads CASSLTVSYNEQFF. CDR3 DNA: TGCGCCAGCAGCTTGACCGTCTCCTACAATGAGCAGTTCTTC.

This clone was picked up a small number of times. V and J are TRBV5-1 and TRBJ1-3; possible D gene TRBD1, 6 bases. CDR1 is SGHRS and CDR2 is YFSETQ in the germline V gene. The CDR3 spans 14 residues. Trimming removed 4 bases from V and 4 bases from J, with 12 bases in between. The DNA for the CDR3 is TGCGCCAGCAGCCCTAACAGGGAAGGAAACACCATATATTTT. Translated, it gives CASSPNREGNTIYF.

This sequence joins TRBV16 and TRBJ1-3; 7 bases map to TRBD1. Germline lookup yields CDR1 KGHSY and CDR2 FQNENV. The CDR3 runs to 16 residues. Losses at the gene ends were 3 bases for V and 1 base for J; bases not matched to a gene: 6. CDR3 sequence reads: CASSQQTGTSGNTIYF. The CDR3 DNA reads as TGTGCCAGCAGCCAGCAGACAGGGACGTCTGGAAACACCATATATTTT.

The CDR3 region has the DNA TGTGCCAGTAGGTTGAGGGGCGGCGGAAACACCGGGGAGCTGTTTTTT. Amino acid sequence: CASRLRGGGNTGELFF. The gene calls are TRBV19 and TRBJ2-2; D may correspond to TRBD1 or TRBD2 (5 bases each). Trimming took off 6 bases at V and 2 bases at J, with 16 bases between the two ends. This CDR3 has 16 residues. Germline V gives CDR1 LNHDA, CDR2 SQIVND (reference sequence).

This clone was recorded once. The J gene is TRBJ2-7, the V gene TRBV28; 14 bases fit TRBD2. V shed 3 bases, J shed 5 bases, and the junction held 15 bases outside the gene matches. This CDR3 has 19 amino acids. Germline CDR1 MDHEN, CDR2 SYDVKM. The DNA for the CDR3 is TGTGCCAGCAGTTTCCCCGGGACTAGCGGGAGTAGGCCTAGCCACGAGCAGTACTTC. The encoded protein is CASSFPGTSGSRPSHEQYF.

The chain has TRBV6-5 and TRBJ1-6, with D hard to call. Germline CDR1 and CDR2: MNHEY and SVGAGI. V dropped 10 bases and J dropped 7 bases, with 17 bases sitting between them. The CDR3 has 14 residues. DNA for the CDR3: TGTGCCATCAAAAAAAGGGAGGGCAATTCACCCCTCCACTTT. It encodes CAIKKREGNSPLHF.

V usage is TRBV4-1 and J usage is TRBJ1-1, with a possible D match to TRBD1 (6 bases). This CDR3 has 15 amino acids. Between the trimmed V and J ends, which lost 7 bases and 5 bases, there was a span of 20 bases. CDR1 and CDR2 (germline): MGHRA, YSYEKL. CDR3 nucleotides: TGCGCCAGCACCACTTTAACGGGGGCTGGAACTGAAGCTTTCTTT. Protein sequence: CASTTLTGAGTEAFF.

The CDR3 region is CASSFRGRNTEAFF. As DNA, the CDR3 is TGTGCCAGCAGTTTTAGGGGCCGGAACACTGAAGCTTTCTTT. V is TRBV27 and J is TRBJ1-1; D perhaps matches TRBD1 (5 bases). Germline CDR1 and CDR2: MNHEY and SMNVEV (reference sequence). The CDR3 totals 14 residues. Trimming cost V 3 bases and J 1 base, with 9 bases left between them.

The chain uses TRBV7-9 and TRBJ1-1; TRBD1 might be the D (5 bases). The CDR3 totals 17 residues. Between the trimmed V and J ends, which lost 1 base and 1 base, there was a span of 16 bases. In germline, CDR1 is SEHNR, CDR2 FQNEAQ (reference sequence). Written as DNA, the CDR3 is TGTGCCAGCAGCTTAGATGTGACAGCCGAGGGGAACACTGAAGCTTTCTTT. Translating gives CASSLDVTAEGNTEAFF.

V and J are TRBV5-6 and TRBJ2-1, with D unclear. Germline V gene lookup returns CDR1 SGHDT and CDR2 YYEEEE. The CDR3 length is 14 residues. V lost 2 bases, J lost 5 bases, and 11 bases lay in between. CDR3 in amino acids: CASSLKPTDNEQFF. The CDR3 DNA follows: TGTGCCAGCAGCTTAAAACCGACCGACAATGAGCAGTTCTTC.

V is TRBV29-1 and J is TRBJ1-2; D unclear. Per the germline V gene, CDR1 is SQVTM and CDR2 is ANQGSEA. V was cut by 7 bases and J by 7 bases, with 13 bases left in between. The CDR3 is made up of 11 amino acids. CDR3 sequence reads: CSAPGSGGYTF. In DNA, the CDR3 is TGCAGCGCACCGGGTTCAGGTGGCTACACCTTC.

This sequence joins TRBV6-1 and TRBJ1-1, with D uncertain. Germline CDR1 MNHNS, CDR2 SASEGT. The CDR3 has 16 amino acids. V lost 2 bases, J lost 5 bases, and 18 bases lay in between. CDR3 loop: CASSESAWGRGTEAFF. CDR3 coding DNA: TGTGCCAGCAGTGAAAGCGCATGGGGTAGAGGTACTGAAGCTTTCTTT.

The J gene is TRBJ1-5, the V gene TRBV30; 7 nucleotides match TRBD1. CDR1 is GTSNPN and CDR2 is SVGIG in the germline V gene (reference sequence). The CDR3 is made up of 17 amino acids. Trimming at V came to 0 bases and at J to 2 bases, leaving 10 bases not matched to a gene. CDR3 residues: CAWSVKRATGGNQPQHF. The CDR3 nucleotides are TGTGCCTGGAGTGTAAAGCGGGCCACAGGGGGCAATCAGCCCCAGCATTTT.

The chain employs TRBV12-3 or TRBV12-4 and TRBJ2-2; D is undetermined. Deletions cut 2 bases from V and 4 bases from J, with 2 bases between. This CDR3 has 12 amino acids. CDR3 region: CASSLFTGELFF. The CDR3 DNA reads as TGTGCCAGCAGTTTATTCACCGGGGAGCTGTTTTTT.

V is TRBV10-3 and J is TRBJ1-1, with TRBD1 matching 7 bases. The germline V gene has CDR1 ENHRY and CDR2 SYGVKD. V was pared by 8 bases and J by 5 bases, with 5 bases of the junction left unmatched. The CDR3 runs to 12 residues. This CDR3 reads CAIRQGGTEAFF. The CDR3 DNA reads TGTGCCATCCGTCAGGGGGGGACTGAAGCTTTCTTT.

This clone was detected once. The chain joins TRBV11-3 to TRBJ2-2, with D possibly TRBD2 on 6 matching bases. V lost 5 bases and J 3 bases, leaving 16 bases between the germline ends. From germline, CDR1 is SGHNT and CDR2 YENEEA. The CDR3 runs to 16 residues. CDR3 nucleotides: TGTGCCAGCAGCCCGGGGGACCCACCCGACACCGGGGAGCTGTTTTTT. Its protein is CASSPGDPPDTGELFF.

The chain carries TRBV11-2 and TRBJ1-1, with D unclear. The germline CDR1 and CDR2 sequences are SGHAT and FQNNGV. V gave up 1 base and J gave up 4 bases, with 16 bases separating them. The CDR3 sequence is 16 residues long. The CDR3 spells CASSLGPVAWLTEAFF. The CDR3 DNA follows: TGTGCCAGCAGCTTAGGACCGGTGGCCTGGCTCACTGAAGCTTTCTTT.